This TCR beta chain was identified during a study of cytomegalovirus exposure and HLA in healthy donors. Across the study: Unique TCRs numbering about 85 million, obtained from HLA-typed donors, made up an early data release. The study's findings and limits: There were reportedly fewer N-insertions in an Asian-associated ancestry cluster than the approximately 670-donor mean, in a later analysis.

As regards this clone: Its specificity is not known.

Each donor was healthy, and each was a bone marrow donor. The PCR used 60 Vbeta and 13 Jbeta primers. As processed by the authors: In a later analysis, some 80 million unique TCR beta chains included roughly 11 million shared by two or more donors. Method: immunoSEQ multiplex PCR; TCRdb's copy keeps in-frame clones and lacks some. V and J calls and clone size come straight from that table; D and trimming were deduced from the DNA. The sample carries about 100,000 clones, about four fifths recorded once. The ends lost 8 bases at V and 0 bases at J; junction bases unmatched: 9. CDR1 is MNHEY, CDR2 SMNVEV, per germline (reference sequence). The CDR3 spans 16 residues.

Material: PBMCs. The receptor was derived from a man younger than 40 in good health and CMV-seronegative. V gene TRBV27 combines with J gene TRBJ2-1; 8 bases map to TRBD2. DNA for the CDR3: TGTGCCAGCCGATTGGGCGGGAGGCTCTCCTACAATGAGCAGTTCTTC. Translated, it gives CASRLGGRLSYNEQFF.